The 31 T cell receptor beta chains below come from one sample, sequenced in a study of beta chain features in type 1 diabetes. Expressed TCRB transcripts were sequenced because the isolated RNA had all been reverse transcribed beforehand. Sequencing was performed with immunoSEQ multiplex PCR; in TCRdb, only in-frame clones are kept and a portion is missing. The profile shows around 140,000 clones, less than 11% of them singletons. The sequenced material came from naive CD4+ T cells from blood. The receptors derive from a man between 18 and 35 years old in good health.

The table lists this clone with many counts. The V gene is TRBV7-2, the J gene TRBJ2-3; TRBD2 matches at 12 bases. V gave up 5 bases and J gave up 4 bases; unmatched junction bases: 4. CDR1 and CDR2 from the germline V gene are SGHTA and FQGNSA. This CDR3 region has 15 residues. CDR3 nucleotides: TGTGCCAGCAGCCCCCTAGCGGGGGGGCCAGATACGCAGTATTTT. Protein sequence: CASSPLAGGPDTQYF.

The CDR3 sequence is CASSQGLGGTSSTDTQYF. The CDR3 region has the DNA TGTGCCAGCAGCCAAGGATTAGGCGGCACCTCTAGCACAGATACGCAGTATTTT. The rearrangement uses TRBV4-2 and TRBJ2-3; D unresolved. The CDR3 spans 18 residues. Trimming cost V 1 base and J 0 bases, with 17 bases left between them. Germline V CDR1 and CDR2: LGHNA, YNFKEQ.

This clone was detected a few times. The chain has TRBV4-1 and TRBJ2-7; 9 bases are a match to TRBD2. CDR1 MGHRA and CDR2 YSYEKL come from the germline V gene. J was trimmed by 3 bases and V by 3 bases; bases with no gene match: 3. CDR3 length equals 14 residues. The CDR3 protein is CASSQTSGFYEQYF. The DNA of the CDR3 is TGCGCCAGCAGCCAGACTAGCGGATTCTACGAGCAGTACTTC.

This clone was seen a few times. J is TRBJ1-4 and V is TRBV6-1, with a weak D call TRBD1 (6 bases). The V end was cut by 4 bases, the J end by 7 bases, with 16 bases between. Germline V gene data show CDR1 as MNHNS and CDR2 as SASEGT. This CDR3 has 15 amino acids. Here the CDR3 DNA reads TGTGCCAGCAGTGTCGGTGGGGGGGACACTGAAAAACTGTTTTTT. It is translated as CASSVGGGDTEKLFF.

This rearrangement joins TRBV9 to TRBJ2-5; 8 bases fit TRBD1. Germline assignment: CDR1 SGDLS and CDR2 YYNGEE. This CDR3 is 14 amino acids long. The junction had 6 bases not matched to a gene; V was cut back by 3 bases and J by 5 bases. The CDR3 protein is CASSGQGTSETQYF. The CDR3 nucleotides read TGTGCCAGCAGCGGACAGGGGACCAGTGAGACCCAGTACTTC.

This clone showed up just a few times. V and J are TRBV5-4 and TRBJ2-3, with 10 positions matching TRBD2. The CDR3 runs 15 residues. V shed 4 bases, J shed 5 bases, and the junction held 7 bases outside the gene matches. Germline values: CDR1 SGHNT, CDR2 YYREEE (reference sequence). The chain's CDR3 is CASSKPGLAQDTQYF. The DNA for the CDR3 is TGTGCCAGCAGCAAGCCGGGACTAGCGCAAGATACGCAGTATTTT.

There are a few counts of this clone. The chain links TRBV6-6 to TRBJ2-5, with unresolved D. The CDR3 runs to 11 residues. V lost 4 bases, J lost 4 bases, and 4 bases lay in between. CDR1 and CDR2 from the germline V gene are MNHNY and SVGAGI (reference sequence). CDR3 in amino acids: CASSSRETQYF. CDR3 nucleotides: TGTGCCAGCAGTTCGAGAGAGACCCAGTACTTC.

This clone has only a few counts. The rearrangement joins TRBV7-2 to TRBJ1-2; 10 bases fit TRBD1. In germline, CDR1 is SGHTA, CDR2 FQGNSA. The V segment lost 4 bases and the J segment 5 bases; nucleotides outside the gene matches: 4. This CDR3 region has 14 residues. CDR3 in DNA: TGTGCCAGCAGCTCGACAGGGGGCGAATATGGCTACACCTTC. It is translated as CASSSTGGEYGYTF.

This clone was counted many times. The chain carries TRBV30 and TRBJ2-1; TRBD2 matches 10 bases. Trimming removed 4 bases from V and 3 bases from J; junction bases left unmatched: 3. Germline V gene sequence: CDR1 GTSNPN, CDR2 SVGIG (reference sequence). The CDR3 length is 14 residues. This chain's CDR3 is CAWKASGGYNEQFF. The CDR3 coding sequence is TGTGCCTGGAAGGCTAGCGGGGGCTACAATGAGCAGTTCTTC. Full variable domain (outside the CDR3, taken from reference TRBV30 and TRBJ2-1): SQTIHQWPATLVQPVGSPLSLECTVEGTSNPNLYWYRQAAGRGLQLLFYSVGIGQISSEVPQNLSASRPQDRQFILSSKKLLLSDSGFYLCAWKASGGYNEQFFGPGTRLTVL.

The V gene is TRBV5-1, the J gene TRBJ2-7; D might be TRBD1 (6 bases). V lost 5 bases to trimming and J lost 1 base, with 10 bases between them. The CDR3 contains 13 residues. Germline values: CDR1 SGHRS, CDR2 YFSETQ. The CDR3 sequence: CASRRDKSYEQYF. The CDR3 DNA sequence: TGCGCCAGCAGGAGGGACAAGTCCTACGAGCAGTACTTC.

This clone was observed at least ten times. V is TRBV23-1 and J is TRBJ2-7, with D uncertain. TRBV23-1 is sorted into the ORF group, with uncertain function. The CDR3 covers 14 residues. The V and J ends lost 7 bases and 3 bases respectively, with 16 bases between them. The CDR3 DNA reads as TGCGCCAGCACTTACATACAGAATTACTACGAGCAGTACTTC. Its protein is CASTYIQNYYEQYF.

This clone occurred a few times. This chain links TRBV20-1 with TRBJ2-3; D is perhaps TRBD2 (6 bases). CDR3 length: 11 residues. CDR1 DFQATT and CDR2 SNEGSKA come from the germline V gene (reference sequence). V lost 6 bases and J 6 bases, leaving 10 bases between the germline ends. The CDR3 spells CSARRGDTQYF. Here the CDR3 DNA reads TGCAGTGCAAGACGGGGGGATACGCAGTATTTT.

This clone has only a few counts. This chain links TRBV5-6 with TRBJ2-1, with TRBD1 matching over 7 bases. V was clipped by 0 bases and J by 4 bases; unmatched bases: 4. Germline V lookup: CDR1 SGHDT, CDR2 YYEEEE. The CDR3 runs 15 residues. The CDR3 DNA follows: TGTGCCAGCAGCTTGGGACAGGGACCTTACAATGAGCAGTTCTTC. It specifies CASSLGQGPYNEQFF.

This clone has only a few counts. The chain joins TRBV7-9 to TRBJ1-1, with 8 bases that match TRBD1. With 7 bases clipped from V and 5 bases from J, the junction kept 15 bases outside the gene matches. This CDR3 contains 16 residues. Germline CDR1 is SEHNR and CDR2 is FQNEAQ (reference sequence). The CDR3 region has the DNA TGTGCCAGCACCATTTCAGGGGGCGCGGGACGGACTGAAGCTTTCTTT. It specifies CASTISGGAGRTEAFF.

This clone came up a few times. This chain joins TRBV7-2 and TRBJ1-2; D not resolved. The CDR3 is made up of 13 amino acids. Germline CDR1 is SGHTA and CDR2 is FQGNSA. Between the trimmed V and J ends, which lost 2 bases and 7 bases, there was a span of 11 bases. The CDR3 region is CASSLKFSSGYTF. The CDR3 DNA follows: TGTGCCAGCAGCTTAAAATTTTCGAGTGGCTACACCTTC.

V is TRBV7-9 and J is TRBJ1-1; no definite D call. V was cut by 5 bases and J by 1 base, with 8 bases left in between. Germline values: CDR1 SEHNR, CDR2 FQNEAQ (reference sequence). The CDR3 has 13 amino acids. This CDR3 reads CASSPGKNTEAFF. The CDR3, as DNA: TGTGCCAGCAGCCCGGGAAAGAACACTGAAGCTTTCTTT.

A few counts support this clone. V and J are TRBV30 and TRBJ1-2; 9 bases are a match to TRBD1. V was clipped by 3 bases and J by 6 bases; unmatched bases: 8. Germline V CDR1 and CDR2: GTSNPN, SVGIG (reference sequence). The CDR3 is 14 amino acids. CDR3 region: CAWRVQGARDGYTF. Written as DNA, the CDR3 is TGTGCCTGGAGGGTACAGGGGGCGCGGGATGGCTACACCTTC. Looking up the rest from reference TRBV30 and TRBJ1-2 gives the full variable domain: SQTIHQWPATLVQPVGSPLSLECTVEGTSNPNLYWYRQAAGRGLQLLFYSVGIGQISSEVPQNLSASRPQDRQFILSSKKLLLSDSGFYLCAWRVQGARDGYTFGSGTRLTVV.

In its sample, this clone was seen a few times. V gene TRBV7-8 combines with J gene TRBJ2-5, with D possibly matching TRBD2 (7 bases). The germline gives CDR1 SGHVS, CDR2 FQNEAQ. Between the trimmed V and J ends, which lost 5 bases and 5 bases, there was a span of 15 bases. There are 14 residues in the CDR3. CDR3 coding DNA: TGTGCCAGCAGCCTCCGGGGGGCGGGGGAGACCCAGTACTTC. Its translation: CASSLRGAGETQYF. The variable domain in full, completed from reference TRBV7-8 and TRBJ2-5, reads GAGVSQSPRYKVAKRGQDVALRCDPISGHVSLFWYQQALGQGPEFLTYFQNEAQLDKSGLPSDRFFAERPEGSVSTLKIQRTQQEDSAVYLCASSLRGAGETQYFGPGTRLLVL.

This clone is deemed medium-sized. The CDR3 DNA reads TGCAGCGTTCTGGAATCCTCACAGGGAGGGGGGGCTTTCTTT. This sequence encodes CSVLESSQGGGAFF. The gene calls are TRBV29-1 and TRBJ1-1, with a possible D match to TRBD1 (6 bases). V dropped 5 bases and J dropped 11 bases, with 24 bases sitting between them. CDR1 is SQVTM and CDR2 is ANQGSEA in the germline V gene. The CDR3 consists of 14 residues.

This clone turned up a few times. As DNA, the CDR3 is TGTGCCAGCGGTATCGGACAGTGGGATTCACCCCTCCACTTT. It specifies CASGIGQWDSPLHF. The chain is built from TRBV6-1 and TRBJ1-6, with D maybe TRBD1 (6 bases). Per the germline V gene, CDR1 is MNHNS and CDR2 is SASEGT. V lost 8 bases and J lost 8, with 16 bases in between. This CDR3 region has 14 residues.

A note on this clone: One end of the junction does not line up with germline, which may come from a read error. V is TRBV7-2 and J is TRBJ2-4; possibly TRBD2 for D (6 bases). This CDR3 has 17 amino acids. Looked up from germline, CDR1 is SGHTA and CDR2 is FQGNSA. Here the CDR3 reads CASSLEDNGPGVNIQYF. The CDR3 region has the DNA TGCGCCAGCAGCCTGGAGGACAATGGTCCGGGGGTAAACATTCAGTACTTC.

This clone turned up a few times. The chain combines TRBV7-7 with TRBJ2-5; D is perhaps TRBD2 (6 bases). The ends were cut back, 5 bases at V and 5 bases at J, with 21 bases in the middle. This CDR3 spans 16 amino acids. Germline loops: CDR1 SSHAT, CDR2 FNYEAQ (reference sequence). This CDR3 is CASSLPGTPGGETQYF. The DNA of the CDR3 is TGTGCCAGCAGCCTACCCGGGACTCCAGGTGGGGAGACCCAGTACTTC.

V gene TRBV19 combines with J gene TRBJ2-5; 10 bases agree with TRBD2. Trimming took 8 bases from V and 3 from J; bases not matched to a gene: 9. The CDR3 sequence is 15 residues long. Germline CDR1 and CDR2: LNHDA and SQIVND (reference sequence). The CDR3 loop is CASRADGLAEETQYF. The CDR3 DNA reads as TGTGCCAGTCGAGCGGATGGACTAGCGGAAGAGACCCAGTACTTC. Filled out from reference TRBV19 and TRBJ2-5, the complete variable domain reads DGGITQSPKYLFRKEGQNVTLSCEQNLNHDAMYWYRQDPGQGLRLIYYSQIVNDFQKGDIAEGYSVSREKKESFPLTVTSAQKNPTAFYLCASRADGLAEETQYFGPGTRLLVL.

The chain recombines TRBV5-1 with TRBJ2-3; D unresolved. V was clipped by 1 base and J by 2 bases, with 8 bases between them. This CDR3 spans 14 amino acids. The germline CDR1 and CDR2 sequences are SGHRS and YFSETQ. The CDR3 sequence is CASSLLLLTDTQYF. As DNA, the CDR3 is TGCGCCAGCAGCTTGTTATTACTCACAGATACGCAGTATTTT.

In this sample, this clone turned up a few times. The V call is TRBV7-9, the J call TRBJ2-4; D uncertain. With 5 bases removed from V and 0 bases from J, the gap between germline ends came to 5 bases. CDR3 size: 13 residues. The germline gives CDR1 SEHNR, CDR2 FQNEAQ (reference sequence). The CDR3 here is CASSPSAKNIQYF. In nucleotides, the CDR3 is TGTGCCAGCAGCCCATCAGCCAAAAACATTCAGTACTTC.

V and J are TRBV5-5 and TRBJ2-1; TRBD2 might be the D (6 bases). The germline CDR1 and CDR2 sequences are SGHKS and YYEKEE (reference sequence). V was pared by 4 bases and J by 6 bases, with 11 bases between. The CDR3 spans 13 residues. In DNA, the CDR3 is TGTGCCAGCAGCCAAGGGACTGTCAATGAGCAGTTCTTC. Translating gives CASSQGTVNEQFF.

Only a few counts were recorded for this clone. This chain uses TRBV14 with TRBJ1-3, with D maybe TRBD1 (5 bases). Germline V gene lookup returns CDR1 SGHDN and CDR2 FVKESK. Trimming cost V 0 bases and J 5 bases, with 14 bases left between them. This CDR3 contains 16 residues. In DNA, the CDR3 is TGTGCCAGCAGCCAAGATTGGACAACTTTGCGAAACACCATATATTTT. The encoded protein is CASSQDWTTLRNTIYF.

The CDR3 loop is CASSQGTDTQYF. The CDR3 DNA follows: TGTGCCAGCAGCCAGGGCACAGATACGCAGTATTTT. The J gene is TRBJ2-3, the V gene TRBV7-9; D remains unclear. Germline V gives CDR1 SEHNR, CDR2 FQNEAQ (reference sequence). Between the trimmed V and J ends, which lost 5 bases and 1 base, there was a span of 4 bases. This CDR3 spans 12 amino acids.

This clone was counted only a few times. This chain uses TRBV18 with TRBJ1-5; D is possibly TRBD1 (5 bases). CDR3 length: 13 residues. The germline V and J ends were trimmed by 3 bases and 6 bases, with 9 bases remaining between them. Germline-derived CDR1 and CDR2 are KGHSH and LQKENI. DNA for the CDR3: TGTGCCAGCTCACCCCAGGGAAGTCAGCCCCAGCATTTT. It yields the protein CASSPQGSQPQHF.

The V call is TRBV29-1, the J call TRBJ1-1; 7 bases agree with TRBD1. The trim removed 4 bases at V and 0 bases at J, leaving 2 bases unmatched. In germline, CDR1 is SQVTM, CDR2 ANQGSEA. CDR3 length: 13 residues. CDR3 nucleotides: TGCAGCGTTGTGGGACAGCTGAACACTGAAGCTTTCTTT. It specifies CSVVGQLNTEAFF.

V and J are TRBV7-9 and TRBJ1-2; 9 bases match TRBD1. V was pared by 1 base and J by 14 bases, with 5 bases of the junction left unmatched. The CDR3 totals 12 residues. The germline V gene encodes CDR1 SEHNR and CDR2 FQNEAQ (reference sequence). CDR3 in DNA: TGTGCCAGCAGCTTAGAACAGGGGGCTAGGACCTTC. It yields the protein CASSLEQGARTF.